Sequencing of this T cell receptor (beta chain) was carried out in a study of control samples from healthy donors and cancer patients. Clones were sequenced by immunoSEQ multiplex PCR, and TCRdb holds only the in-frame ones, with some missing. The sample yields about 160,000 clones, 85% to 90% seen once. The CDR3 extends over 14 amino acids. The germline V gene encodes CDR1 MNHEY and CDR2 SVGEGT. The V end was cut by 2 bases, the J end by 0 bases, with 4 bases between. The sequence was obtained from a man aged 25-45 years in good health. The chain is built from TRBV6-2 or TRBV6-3 and TRBJ2-2, with D unresolved. Sequencing was done on a sample of blood. This CDR3 is CASSYLSNTGELFF. The CDR3 DNA is TGTGCCAGCAGTTACCTTTCGAACACCGGGGAGCTGTTTTTT.